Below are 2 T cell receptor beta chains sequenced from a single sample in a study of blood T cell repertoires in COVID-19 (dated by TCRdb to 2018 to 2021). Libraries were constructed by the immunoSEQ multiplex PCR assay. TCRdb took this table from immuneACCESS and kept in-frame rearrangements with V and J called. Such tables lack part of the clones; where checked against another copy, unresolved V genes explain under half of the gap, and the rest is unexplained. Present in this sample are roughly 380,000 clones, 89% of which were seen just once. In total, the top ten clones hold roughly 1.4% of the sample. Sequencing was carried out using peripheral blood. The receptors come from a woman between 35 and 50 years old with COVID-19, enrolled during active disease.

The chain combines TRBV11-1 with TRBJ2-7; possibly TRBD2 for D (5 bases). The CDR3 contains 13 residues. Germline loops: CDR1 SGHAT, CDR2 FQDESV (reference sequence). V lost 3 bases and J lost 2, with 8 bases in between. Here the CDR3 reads CASSLGVAYEQYF. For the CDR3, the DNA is TGTGCCAGCAGCTTGGGAGTGGCCTACGAGCAGTACTTC. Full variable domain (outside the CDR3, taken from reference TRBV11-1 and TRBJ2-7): EAEVAQSPRYKITEKSQAVAFWCDPISGHATLYWYRQILGQGPELLVQFQDESVVDDSQLPKDRFSAERLKGVDSTLKIQPAELGDSAMYLCASSLGVAYEQYFGPGTRLTVT.

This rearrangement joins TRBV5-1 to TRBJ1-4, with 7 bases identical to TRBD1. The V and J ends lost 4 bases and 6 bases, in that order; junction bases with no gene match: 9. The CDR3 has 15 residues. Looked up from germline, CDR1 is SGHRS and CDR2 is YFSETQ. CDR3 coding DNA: TGCGCCAGCAGCCCGAGGACAGGTCGGGATGAAAAACTGTTTTTT. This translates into CASSPRTGRDEKLFF.